This TCR beta chain comes out of a study of T cell responses to AZD1222 COVID-19 vaccine. Study-level points and caveats: Spike-specific TCR breadth and depth went up after people got two AZD1222 doses. Donors, mostly white British, included more females; clonal diversity was possibly underestimated.

The CDR3 has 14 residues. With 8 bases clipped from V and 6 bases from J, the junction kept 10 bases outside the gene matches. Germline V gene lookup returns CDR1 MNHEY and CDR2 SVGAGI. TCRdb's table, derived via immunoSEQ multiplex PCR, lists solely in-frame clones and lacks some. This sample yields 65,000 or so clones, of which less than 90% are seen a single time; roughly 10% belongs to the top ten. Concerning this clone itself: Its specificity is not known.

The clonotype originates from an adult in good health. Source: peripheral blood, taken on day 0 of AZD1222 vaccination. The J gene is TRBJ2-3, the V gene TRBV6-5, with 8 bases identical to TRBD2. The CDR3 region is CASSGGAGRDTQYF. The DNA for the CDR3 is TGTGCCAGCTCCGGGGGGGCCGGTAGGGATACGCAGTATTTT.